This is a list of T cell receptor beta chains from one sample in a study of neoadjuvant anti-PD-1 for oral cavity cancer. TCRdb keeps only in-frame clones here, not all; method: immunoSEQ multiplex PCR. The table has 9,500 to 11,000 clones, under 65% seen once. Sequencing used tumor tissue, obtained before nivolumab (anti-PD-1) treatment. Every receptor here comes from a person aged 35-79 years with oral cavity squamous cell carcinoma. CDR3s include the opening cysteine and the closing phenylalanine or tryptophan. A D gene is named only where the DNA matches it firmly. Size values are once, few and many counts, or a class for expanded clones, and some rows have none.

d_gene,len,v_gene,j_gene,abundance,CDR3aa,CDR3nt
NA,15,TRBV4-3,TRBJ1-1,NA,CASSQDEDPNTEAFF,TGCGCCAGCAGCCAAGATGAGGACCCGAACACTGAAGCTTTCTTT
TRBD2,16,TRBV6-4,TRBJ2-3,few,CASSDGAGGGEDTQYF,TGTGCCAGCAGTGACGGGGCGGGGGGCGGCGAAGATACGCAGTATTTT
NA,15,TRBV4-1,TRBJ2-7,NA,CASSQTGTASYEQYF,TGCGCCAGCAGCCAAACCGGGACGGCCTCCTACGAGCAGTACTTC
NA,16,TRBV5-4,TRBJ2-2,few,CASSPHGLENTGELFF,TGTGCCAGCAGCCCCCACGGGCTAGAGAACACCGGGGAGCTGTTTTTT
TRBD2,21,TRBV7-8,TRBJ2-1,once,CASSLGLAGGASPSSYNEQFF,TGTGCCAGCAGCTTAGGACTAGCGGGGGGCGCCTCCCCAAGCTCCTACAATGAGCAGTTCTTC
NA,16,TRBV5-1,TRBJ2-3,NA,CASSLTGRIETDTQYF,TGCGCCAGCAGCTTGACTGGACGCATTGAAACAGATACGCAGTATTTT
TRBD2,18,TRBV5-1,TRBJ2-3,medium-sized,CASSSALFTGGGADTQYF,TGCGCCAGCAGCTCCGCCCTGTTCACGGGGGGGGGCGCTGATACGCAGTATTTT
NA,16,TRBV4-3,TRBJ2-3,NA,CASSPGRAGGTDTQYF,TGCGCCAGCAGCCCCGGCAGGGCAGGGGGCACAGATACGCAGTATTTT
TRBD2,16,TRBV5-1,TRBJ2-5,medium-sized,CASSPAVVAGVETQYF,TGCGCCAGCAGCCCGGCGGTGGTAGCGGGGGTGGAGACCCAGTACTTC
TRBD2,15,TRBV30,TRBJ2-3,medium-sized,CAWSSGLAVTDTQYF,TGTGCCTGGAGCTCGGGACTAGCGGTAACAGATACGCAGTATTTT
NA,14,TRBV5-5,TRBJ1-5,NA,CASSALGGNQPQHF,TGTGCCAGCAGCGCCCTGGGGGGAAATCAGCCCCAGCATTTT
TRBD2,14,TRBV5-1,TRBJ2-3,NA,CACGREAYTDTQYF,TGCGCCTGTGGGAGGGAAGCCTACACAGATACGCAGTATTTT
TRBD1,19,TRBV10-3,TRBJ2-7,NA,CAISESPGQGVKGSYEQYF,TGTGCCATCAGTGAGTCACCGGGACAGGGGGTGAAAGGATCCTACGAGCAGTACTTC
TRBD1,13,TRBV10-3,TRBJ1-5,few,CAISGQENQPQHF,TGTGCCATCAGCGGACAGGAAAATCAGCCCCAGCATTTT
TRBD1,15,TRBV6-5,TRBJ1-1,NA,CASSAQGAKNTEAFF,TGTGCCAGCAGTGCACAGGGGGCCAAGAACACTGAAGCTTTCTTT
NA,14,TRBV30,TRBJ1-1,NA,CAWSTGGANTEAFF,TGTGCCTGGAGCACAGGAGGGGCGAACACTGAAGCTTTCTTT
NA,15,TRBV6-5,TRBJ1-2,NA,CASSSRDTGSYGYTF,TGTGCCAGCAGTTCACGGGACACAGGATCGTATGGCTACACCTTC
NA,14,TRBV19,TRBJ2-7,NA,CASMKRTEMGEQYF,TGTGCCAGTATGAAGAGGACAGAAATGGGCGAGCAGTACTTC
NA,13,TRBV10-3,TRBJ1-1,once,CAISETTVTEAFF,TGTGCCATCAGTGAAACGACAGTCACTGAAGCTTTCTTT
NA,15,TRBV6-5,TRBJ2-7,NA,CASSRGSTFSYEQYF,TGTGCCAGCAGCCGGGGCAGCACTTTCTCCTACGAGCAGTACTTC
TRBD2,15,TRBV7-9,TRBJ2-7,NA,CASSLLAGSSYEQYF,TGTGCCAGCAGCCTACTAGCGGGGAGCTCCTACGAGCAGTACTTC
NA,12,TRBV5-6,TRBJ1-2,NA,CASSPAGYGYTF,TGTGCCAGCAGCCCCGCGGGGTATGGCTACACCTTC